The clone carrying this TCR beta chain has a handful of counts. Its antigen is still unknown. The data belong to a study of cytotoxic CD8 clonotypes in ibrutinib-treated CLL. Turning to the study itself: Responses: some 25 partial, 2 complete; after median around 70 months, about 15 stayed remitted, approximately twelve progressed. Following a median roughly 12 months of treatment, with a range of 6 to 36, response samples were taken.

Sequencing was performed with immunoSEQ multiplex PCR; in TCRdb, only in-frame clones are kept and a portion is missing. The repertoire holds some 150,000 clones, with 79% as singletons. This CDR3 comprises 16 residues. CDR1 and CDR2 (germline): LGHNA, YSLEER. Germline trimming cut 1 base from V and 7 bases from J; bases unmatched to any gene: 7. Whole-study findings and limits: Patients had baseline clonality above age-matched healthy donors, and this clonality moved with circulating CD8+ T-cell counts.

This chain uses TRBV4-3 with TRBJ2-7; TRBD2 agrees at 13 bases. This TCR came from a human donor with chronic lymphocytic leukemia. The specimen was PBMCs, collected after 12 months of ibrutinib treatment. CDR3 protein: CASSQGRTSGSREQYF. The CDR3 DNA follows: TGCGCCAGCAGCCAAGGCCGGACTAGCGGGAGCCGGGAGCAGTACTTC.